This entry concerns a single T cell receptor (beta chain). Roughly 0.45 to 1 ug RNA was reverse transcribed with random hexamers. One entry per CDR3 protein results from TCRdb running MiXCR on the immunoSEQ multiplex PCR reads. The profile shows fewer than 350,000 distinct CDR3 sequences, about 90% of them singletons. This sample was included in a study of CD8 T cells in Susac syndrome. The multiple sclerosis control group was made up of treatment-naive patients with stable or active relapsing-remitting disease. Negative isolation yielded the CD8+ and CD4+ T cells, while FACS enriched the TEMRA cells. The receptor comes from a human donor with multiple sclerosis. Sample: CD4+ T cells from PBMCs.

The CDR3 reads CASRTSRDRVSGFF. CDR3 DNA sequence: TGTGCCAGCCGTACATCCCGGGACAGGGTGAGTGGTTTCTTT. The chain uses TRBV27 and TRBJ1-1, with 9 nucleotides matching TRBD1. CDR1 and CDR2 from the germline V gene are MNHEY and SMNVEV (reference sequence). The V and J ends lost 8 bases and 13 bases, in that order; junction bases with no gene match: 17. CDR3 size: 14 residues.